The entry that follows covers one T cell receptor (beta chain) sequence. The sample is drawn from a study of T cell repertoires in ileal Crohn's disease. V lost 5 bases and J 6 bases, leaving 11 bases between the germline ends. The CDR3 is made up of 12 amino acids. Germline V gene lookup returns CDR1 MGHDK and CDR2 SYGVNS. Method: immunoSEQ multiplex PCR; TCRdb's copy keeps in-frame clones and lacks some. Of 16,000 or so clones listed, roughly nine tenths are singletons. Time point given: inflamed ileum from the surgical specimen. The material sequenced was ileal tissue. The receptor's source is an adult with Crohn's disease. J is TRBJ2-7 and V is TRBV25-1; D is unresolved. The CDR3 here is CASSKTTGEQYF. CDR3 nucleotides: TGTGCCAGCAGTAAAACTACGGGCGAGCAGTACTTC.